The T cell receptor delta chain under discussion was sequenced for a study of γδ T cells in repeated Plasmodium falciparum infection listed by TCRdb under 2021. Background on the whole study: Malian children exposed to intense seasonal malaria transmission were enrolled in the natural-infection arm and compared with Australian children matched for age and gender. Five or six malaria-naive U.S. adults underwent four controlled human malaria infections by bites from P. falciparum NF54-infected Anopheles stephensi mosquitoes over about 590 days. Samples from controlled-infection subjects were taken at baseline, just before selected infections, and 21 days after each infection. Malian gammadelta TCR repertoires were analysed cross-sectionally in periods with no transmission and longitudinally across episodes of acute febrile malaria. Using both natural infection in Mali and controlled human malaria infection, the study looked at the way repeated Plasmodium falciparum infection shapes the human gammadelta T cell repertoire.

Overall results and qualifications from the work: The controlled-infection cohort was small, limiting analysis of inter-individual variability in gammadelta T cell responses. The Malian cohort came from a small rural village of predominantly one ethnic group, limiting generalizability. A highly stable polyclonal repertoire over time and infection, with many inter-individual overlapping TCRgamma sequences, was shown by Vgamma9/Vdelta2+ TCR repertoires. In Vdelta2-negative gammadelta TCR repertoires, which were largely Vdelta1+, repeated controlled infections appeared to drive waves of new clonotype selection. Vdelta2-negative gammadelta TCR repertoires from Malian children appeared more clonally expanded, less diverse and less shared than those of Australian children.

Its CDR3 holds 22 amino acids, cysteine through phenylalanine. Kept here is only the CDR3 DNA, which spans 66 bases and is read in frame from base 1. CDR1 and CDR2 (TSWWSYY, QGS) derive from the germline V gene. V and J lose 0 bases and 0 bases, and a span of 29 bases separates them. For bulk TCR repertoire analysis, Vgamma9/Vdelta2+ and Vdelta2-negative gammadelta T cell populations were isolated by flow sorting from peripheral blood mononuclear cells. This clone occurred a few times. There is no known antigen for this receptor. Base qualities are not at hand, and no much larger clone is one base apart. The method behind the library was multiplex PCR. TCRdb shows the sequencer as Illumina MiSeq. Every sorted gammadelta T cell sample had both its TCR gamma (TRG) and TCR delta (TRD) chains sequenced. On the study's bioinformatics: The repertoire analyses drew on clonotype tree plots, the accumulated frequency of the top 20 clonotypes, and diversity index (DI) and D75 metrics. Identical DNA sequences were merged into single rows after TCRdb reprocessed the public reads with CATT. The V and J calls here are based on TCRdb, not the publication. The sample table shows about 51,000 delta-chain clones, and approximately 2% are seen once. The ten largest clones add up to approximately 25% of the sample.

Material for sequencing was gamma-delta T cells from blood. The source is a pool of human donors (malaria-infected and uninfected, not separated). The chain is assembled from TRDV1 and TRDJ1, and TRDD2 may be the D gene, going by 6 matching bases. The J gene, absent from TCRdb, was called here by matching the DNA to germline. The CDR3 region: CALGELSYDPFKPRGYTDKLIF. The DNA is as follows: TGTGCTCTTGGGGAACTGTCCTACGACCCTTTCAAGCCCCGTGGGTACACCGATAAACTCATCTTT.